One TCR beta chain is described in this entry. The antigen is undetermined. The record originates from a study of shared clonotypes between healthy human individuals. The study's findings and limits: Clonotypes not shared had lower generation probabilities than those common to all four donors.

V was clipped by 3 bases and J by 5 bases, with 17 bases between them. This CDR3 contains 15 residues. Germline V gene data show CDR1 as KGHSH and CDR2 as LQKENI. A CD45RA+ naive subset and a CD45RA-negative memory subset were split from CD4+ cells. Genomic DNA per cell subset filled all wells of several immunoSEQ plates. Sequencing used immunoSEQ multiplex PCR; TCRdb keeps in-frame clones, though not all of them. Of 850,000 to 1,100,000 clones detected, about 80% appear once; the ten largest clones hold approximately 0.9%. V is TRBV18 and J is TRBJ2-7, with D perhaps TRBD2 (6 bases). This receptor was obtained from a man between 18 and 35 years old in good health. Some clones in this sample may be carry-over from other donors' samples. Material for sequencing was memory CD4+ T cells from PBMCs. Subset given: CD45RA-negative fraction. The CDR3: CASSPDRAGSNEQYF. The CDR3 DNA is TGTGCCAGCTCACCTGACCGGGCGGGAAGCAACGAGCAGTACTTC.